One sample yielded the 2 T cell receptor beta chains listed below, sequenced in a study of human versus mouse CDR3 diversity and MHC coevolution. The assay was immunoSEQ multiplex PCR, and TCRdb's table has in-frame clones only and misses some. Here the sample spans about 60,000 clones, around 94% being singletons. Sequencing was performed on naive CD4+ T cells from blood. As for subset: CD45RO-negative CD62L-positive naive CD4 T cells. The receptors come from a person in their sixties in good health.

V and J are TRBV5-5 and TRBJ2-3; TRBD1 aligns across 7 bases. J lost 2 bases, V lost 5 bases, and 8 bases had no gene match. Germline lookup yields CDR1 SGHKS and CDR2 YYEKEE (reference sequence). This CDR3 region has 15 residues. In DNA form, the CDR3 reads TGTGCCAGCAGTTCTCGGACAGGAGCCACAGATACGCAGTATTTT. This codes for CASSSRTGATDTQYF.

The V call is TRBV21-1, the J call TRBJ2-5; the table's TRBD2 call for D was not verified on the DNA. TRBV21-1 is deemed a pseudogene. CDR3 length equals 14 residues. Here the CDR3 reads CASSKRRSGRPQYF. CDR3 sequence (DNA): TGTGCCAGCAGCAAAAGGCGGAGTGGGAGGCCCCAGTACTTC.